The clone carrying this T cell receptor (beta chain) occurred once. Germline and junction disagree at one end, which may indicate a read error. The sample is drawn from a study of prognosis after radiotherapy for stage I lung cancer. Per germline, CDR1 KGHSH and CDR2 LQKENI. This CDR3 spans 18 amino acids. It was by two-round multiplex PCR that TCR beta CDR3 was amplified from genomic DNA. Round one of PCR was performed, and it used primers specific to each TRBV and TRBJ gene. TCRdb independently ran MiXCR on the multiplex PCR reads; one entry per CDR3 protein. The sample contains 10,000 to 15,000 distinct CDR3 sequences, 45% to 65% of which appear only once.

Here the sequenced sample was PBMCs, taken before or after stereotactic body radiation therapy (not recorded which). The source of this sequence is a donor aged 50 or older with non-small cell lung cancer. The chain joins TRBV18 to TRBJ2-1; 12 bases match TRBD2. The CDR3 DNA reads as TGTGCCAACTCACCCCAACCGGGACTAGCGGGTCCGTACAATGAGCAGTTCTTC. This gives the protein CANSPQPGLAGPYNEQFF.